The next 19 T cell receptor beta chains were all read from a single sample in a study of blood T cell dynamics during melanoma immunotherapy. The sample's time point: week 3, after first cycle of checkpoint inhibitor. Measured with immunoSEQ multiplex PCR; TCRdb has only the in-frame clones, and not every one. Of some 4,000 clones listed, approximately 90% are singletons. Sequences were derived from blood, sampled from a patient treated with checkpoint blockade. The receptors stem from a human donor with melanoma.

This chain joins TRBV5-4 and TRBJ2-2; D unresolved. Between the trimmed V and J ends, which lost 0 bases and 8 bases, there was a span of 11 bases. CDR3 length: 14 residues. The V gene's germline CDR1 is SGHNT and CDR2 YYREEE (reference sequence). This CDR3 reads CASSLDLGGGELFF. The CDR3 region has the DNA TGTGCCAGCAGCTTGGATCTCGGTGGGGGGGAGCTGTTTTTT.

The chain recombines TRBV5-4 with TRBJ2-5, with a weak D call TRBD1 (6 bases). Germline CDR1 and CDR2: SGHNT and YYREEE (reference sequence). V was pared by 3 bases and J by 5 bases, with 20 bases between. The CDR3 has 16 amino acids. The CDR3 DNA follows: TGTGCCAGCAGCTCAGGACGCTCAGGGGCTGGTGAGACCCAGTACTTC. Encoded protein: CASSSGRSGAGETQYF.

The chain recombines TRBV7-9 with TRBJ2-1; D possibly corresponds to TRBD1 (6 bases). This CDR3 has 13 residues. Trimming cost V 7 bases and J 4 bases, with 11 bases left between them. Germline assignment: CDR1 SEHNR and CDR2 FQNEAQ (reference sequence). The CDR3 protein is CASKTGQYNEQFF. In nucleotides, the CDR3 is TGTGCCAGCAAGACGGGACAATACAATGAGCAGTTCTTC.

This clone was picked up one time. This rearrangement joins TRBV5-1 to TRBJ1-1; D not certain. Germline V gene sequence: CDR1 SGHRS, CDR2 YFSETQ. The CDR3 covers 16 residues. The V end lost 1 base, the J end lost 0 bases, and 13 bases lay between the germline ends. This chain's CDR3 is CASSLRPPGLNTEAFF. In DNA form, the CDR3 reads TGCGCCAGCAGCTTGCGGCCCCCGGGATTGAACACTGAAGCTTTCTTT.

The chain recombines TRBV15 with TRBJ1-4; D unresolved. Trimming cost V 1 base and J 7 bases, with 13 bases left between them. The CDR3 has 15 amino acids. Per germline, CDR1 LNHNV and CDR2 YYDKDF (reference sequence). Here the CDR3 DNA reads TGTGCCACCAGCAGAGCATTAGGTGAAGGTGAAAAACTGTTTTTT. This translates into CATSRALGEGEKLFF.

The chain couples TRBV20-1 to TRBJ1-1; D is undetermined. Germline CDR1 and CDR2: DFQATT and SNEGSKA (reference sequence). The CDR3 extends over 10 amino acids. Trimming took off 6 bases at V and 10 bases at J, with 12 bases between the two ends. CDR3 in amino acids: CSAWARGAFF. Here the CDR3 DNA reads TGCAGTGCCTGGGCCCGCGGAGCTTTCTTT.

This clone was picked up one time. This chain links TRBV18 with TRBJ2-2, with D perhaps being TRBD1 or TRBD2 (9 bases each). The CDR3 has 21 amino acids. Trimming removed 3 bases from V and 4 bases from J, with 30 bases in between. Germline V gene sequence: CDR1 KGHSH, CDR2 LQKENI. This CDR3 is CASSPPKGQGRLADLTGELFF. The CDR3 bases are TGTGCCAGCTCACCGCCGAAGGGACAGGGTCGACTAGCGGATCTCACCGGGGAGCTGTTTTTT.

V usage is TRBV9 and J usage is TRBJ1-2; D gene ambiguous. The CDR3 has 16 residues. The germline V gene encodes CDR1 SGDLS and CDR2 YYNGEE. The V and J ends lost 0 bases and 1 base respectively, with 13 bases between them. For the CDR3, the DNA is TGTGCCAGCAGCGTAGCAGTTCAGGCCCTTAACTATGGCTACACCTTC. It encodes CASSVAVQALNYGYTF.

This chain links TRBV27 with TRBJ2-1; tentatively, D is TRBD2 (5 bases). CDR3 length: 13 residues. The germline gives CDR1 MNHEY, CDR2 SMNVEV (reference sequence). Between the trimmed V and J ends, which lost 3 bases and 6 bases, there was a span of 9 bases. The CDR3 sequence: CASSFWAGNEQFF. The CDR3 region has the DNA TGTGCCAGCAGTTTCTGGGCGGGCAATGAGCAGTTCTTC.

V is TRBV30 and J is TRBJ2-2, with D possibly being TRBD1 or TRBD2 (5 bases each). The CDR3 loop spans 15 amino acids. V was shortened by 0 bases and J by 4 bases, with 12 bases between the two germline ends. Germline CDR1 and CDR2: GTSNPN and SVGIG (reference sequence). The CDR3 DNA follows: TGTGCCTGGAGTGTAGGGGCTAGCTCCACCGGGGAGCTGTTTTTT. Encoded protein: CAWSVGASSTGELFF.

This sequence joins TRBV7-8 and TRBJ2-7, with D tentatively TRBD1 or TRBD2 (5 bases each). CDR1 is SGHVS and CDR2 is FQNEAQ in the germline V gene. The V end lost 5 bases, the J end lost 10 bases, and 18 bases lay between the germline ends. This CDR3 has 13 residues. This chain's CDR3 is CASSLQLTGQQYF. The CDR3 coding sequence is TGTGCCAGCAGCCTTCAACTGACGGGGCAACAGTACTTC.

The chain is built from TRBV7-3 and TRBJ2-5; 7 bases fit TRBD2. CDR3 length equals 15 residues. J lost 2 bases, V lost 6 bases, and 9 bases had no gene match. The V gene's germline CDR1 is SGHTA and CDR2 FQGTGA. This CDR3 reads CASSQTGGLQETQYF. CDR3 nucleotide sequence: TGTGCCAGCAGTCAAACGGGAGGCCTACAAGAGACCCAGTACTTC.

V and J are TRBV11-2 and TRBJ2-1, with D possibly being TRBD1 (6 bases). The CDR3 is 13 residues long. The V gene lost 1 base and the J gene lost 7 bases, with 8 bases spanning the gap. Germline CDR1 is SGHAT and CDR2 is FQNNGV. CDR3 bases: TGTGCCAGCAGCTTAGTTGGACAGAATGAGCAGTTCTTC. The encoded protein is CASSLVGQNEQFF.

This chain links TRBV11-2 with TRBJ1-1; tentatively, D is TRBD1 (6 bases). There are 14 residues in the CDR3. Germline values: CDR1 SGHAT, CDR2 FQNNGV. Between the trimmed V and J ends, which lost 5 bases and 6 bases, there was a span of 16 bases. CDR3: CASSPKTGRAEAFF. The CDR3 bases are TGTGCCAGCAGCCCCAAGACAGGTCGCGCTGAAGCTTTCTTT.

This clone was observed a single time. The chain carries TRBV4-3 and TRBJ1-4, with a weak D call TRBD1 (5 bases). This CDR3 contains 14 residues. V lost 2 bases and J lost 4, with 8 bases in between. Germline assignment: CDR1 LGHNA and CDR2 YSLEER. CDR3 bases: TGCGCCAGCAGCCAACGGGGGGGTAATGAAAAACTGTTTTTT. The encoded protein is CASSQRGGNEKLFF.

The rearrangement joins TRBV7-9 to TRBJ1-4; D is undetermined. V was cut by 1 base and J by 6 bases, with 6 bases left in between. The CDR3 is 13 amino acids. Germline lookup yields CDR1 SEHNR and CDR2 FQNEAQ (reference sequence). Here the CDR3 DNA reads TGTGCCAGCAGCTTAGTTTGGGATGAAAAACTGTTTTTT. It encodes CASSLVWDEKLFF.

The chain joins TRBV5-1 to TRBJ1-2, with D possibly being TRBD1 (5 bases). This CDR3 is built from 13 residues. V was shortened by 0 bases and J by 10 bases, with 13 bases between the two germline ends. In germline, CDR1 is SGHRS, CDR2 YFSETQ. The CDR3 loop is CASSLGAGEDYTF. CDR3 nucleotides: TGCGCCAGCAGCTTGGGGGCGGGGGAAGACTACACCTTC.

V is TRBV30 and J is TRBJ2-5; TRBD2 agrees at 9 bases. This CDR3 spans 16 amino acids. The germline gives CDR1 GTSNPN, CDR2 SVGIG (reference sequence). Losses at the gene ends were 0 bases for V and 5 bases for J; bases not matched to a gene: 10. The CDR3 region is CAWSVGLAGVRETQYF. The CDR3 DNA reads as TGTGCCTGGAGTGTAGGGTTAGCGGGGGTACGGGAGACCCAGTACTTC.

The rearrangement joins TRBV4-3 to TRBJ2-1; the D is unclear. Germline assignment: CDR1 LGHNA and CDR2 YSLEER. V was pared by 1 base and J by 7 bases, with 5 bases between. This CDR3 spans 12 amino acids. The DNA of the CDR3 is TGCGCCAGCAGCCAAGGCAAGAATGAGCAGTTCTTC. It translates to CASSQGKNEQFF.